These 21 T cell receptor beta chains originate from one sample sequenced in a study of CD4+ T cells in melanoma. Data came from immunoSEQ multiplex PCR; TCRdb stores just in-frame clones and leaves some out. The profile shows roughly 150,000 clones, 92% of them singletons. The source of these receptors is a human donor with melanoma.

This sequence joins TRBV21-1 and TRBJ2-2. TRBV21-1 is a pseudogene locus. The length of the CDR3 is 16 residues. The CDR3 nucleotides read TGTGCCAGCAGCACTCTCCTTAGAGGGGTTCACGGGGAGCTGTTTTTT. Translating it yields CASSTLLRGVHGELFF.

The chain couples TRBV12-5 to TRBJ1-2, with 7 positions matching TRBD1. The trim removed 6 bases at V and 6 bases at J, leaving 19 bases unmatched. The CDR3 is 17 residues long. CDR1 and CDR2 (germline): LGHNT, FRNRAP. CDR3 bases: TGTGCTAGTGGGATAGGACAGGAAAGCCGAAAGAGCCATGGCTACACCTTC. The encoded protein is CASGIGQESRKSHGYTF.

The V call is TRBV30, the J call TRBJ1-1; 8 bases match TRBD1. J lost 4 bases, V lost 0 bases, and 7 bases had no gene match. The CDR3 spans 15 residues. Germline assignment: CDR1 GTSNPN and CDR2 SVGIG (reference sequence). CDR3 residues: CAWSVLGRGLTEAFF. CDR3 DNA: TGTGCCTGGAGTGTACTAGGCAGGGGGCTCACTGAAGCTTTCTTT.

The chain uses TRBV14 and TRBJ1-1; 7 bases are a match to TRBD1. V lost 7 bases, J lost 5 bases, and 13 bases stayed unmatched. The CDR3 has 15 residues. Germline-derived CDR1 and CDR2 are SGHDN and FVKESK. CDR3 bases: TGTGCCAGCAAAGCGGCAGGGGGGAAGGTTACTGAAGCTTTCTTT. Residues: CASKAAGGKVTEAFF.

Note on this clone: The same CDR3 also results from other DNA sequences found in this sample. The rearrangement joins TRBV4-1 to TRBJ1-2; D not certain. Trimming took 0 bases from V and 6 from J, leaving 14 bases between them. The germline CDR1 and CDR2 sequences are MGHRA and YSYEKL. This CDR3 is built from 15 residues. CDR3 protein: CASSQEAARADGYTF. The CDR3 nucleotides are TGCGCCAGCAGCCAAGAAGCTGCGAGGGCAGATGGCTACACCTTC.

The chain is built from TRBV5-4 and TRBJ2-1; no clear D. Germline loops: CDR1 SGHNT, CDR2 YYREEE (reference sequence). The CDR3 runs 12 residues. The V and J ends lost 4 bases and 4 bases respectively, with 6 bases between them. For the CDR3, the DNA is TGTGCCAGCAGCGACTTGTACAATGAGCAGTTCTTC. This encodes CASSDLYNEQFF.

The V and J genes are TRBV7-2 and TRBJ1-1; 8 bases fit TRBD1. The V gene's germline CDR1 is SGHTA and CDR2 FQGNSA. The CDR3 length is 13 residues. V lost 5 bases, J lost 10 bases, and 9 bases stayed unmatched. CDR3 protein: CASSRTGKLVAFF. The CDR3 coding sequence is TGTGCCAGCAGCAGGACAGGGAAGCTCGTAGCTTTCTTT.

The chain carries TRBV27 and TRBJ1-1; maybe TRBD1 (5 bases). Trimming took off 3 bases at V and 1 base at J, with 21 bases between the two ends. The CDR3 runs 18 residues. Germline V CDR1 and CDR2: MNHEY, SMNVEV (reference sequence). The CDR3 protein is CASSFRHPDSPANTEAFF. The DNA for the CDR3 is TGTGCCAGCAGTTTCCGCCACCCTGACAGTCCAGCGAACACTGAAGCTTTCTTT.

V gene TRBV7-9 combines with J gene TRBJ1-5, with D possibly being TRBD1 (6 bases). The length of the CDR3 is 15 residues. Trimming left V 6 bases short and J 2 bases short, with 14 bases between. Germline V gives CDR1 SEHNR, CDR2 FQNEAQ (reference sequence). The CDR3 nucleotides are TGTGCCAGCAGTCCCTTCGGGGGCGGCAATCAGCCCCAGCATTTT. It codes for CASSPFGGGNQPQHF. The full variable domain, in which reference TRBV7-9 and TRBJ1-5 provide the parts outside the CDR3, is DTGVSQNPRHKITKRGQNVTFRCDPISEHNRLYWYRQTLGQGPEFLTYFQNEAQLEKSRLLSDRFSAERPKGSFSTLEIQRTEQGDSAMYLCASSPFGGGNQPQHFGDGTRLSIL.

CDR3 coding DNA: TGCGCCAGCAGCTTTTTTAGGGAGTCCACTGAAGCTTTCTTT. Amino acid sequence: CASSFFRESTEAFF. V and J are TRBV5-1 and TRBJ1-1; no clear D gene. This CDR3 has 14 residues. Trimming shortened V by 2 bases and J by 4 bases, and 12 bases separated the two germline ends. Germline CDR1 reads SGHRS; CDR2 reads YFSETQ.

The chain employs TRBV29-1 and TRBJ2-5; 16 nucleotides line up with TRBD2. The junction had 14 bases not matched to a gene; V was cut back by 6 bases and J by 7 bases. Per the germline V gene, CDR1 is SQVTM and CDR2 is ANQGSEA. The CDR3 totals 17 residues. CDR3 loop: CSVPPPGLAGGVGTQYF. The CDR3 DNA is TGCAGCGTCCCCCCCCCGGGACTAGCGGGGGGGGTGGGGACCCAGTACTTC.

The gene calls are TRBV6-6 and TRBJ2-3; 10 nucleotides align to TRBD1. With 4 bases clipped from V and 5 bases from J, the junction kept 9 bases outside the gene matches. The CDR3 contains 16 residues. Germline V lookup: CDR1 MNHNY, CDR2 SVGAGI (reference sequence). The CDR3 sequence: CASSFGPGQGIDTQYF. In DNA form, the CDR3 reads TGTGCCAGCAGTTTCGGGCCGGGACAGGGGATAGATACGCAGTATTTT.

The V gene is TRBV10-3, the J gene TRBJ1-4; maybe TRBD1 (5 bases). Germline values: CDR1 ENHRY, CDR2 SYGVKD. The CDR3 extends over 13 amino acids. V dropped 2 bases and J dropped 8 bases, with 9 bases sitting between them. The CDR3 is CAISEVRVEKLFF. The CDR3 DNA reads TGTGCCATCAGTGAGGTCAGGGTCGAAAAACTGTTTTTT.

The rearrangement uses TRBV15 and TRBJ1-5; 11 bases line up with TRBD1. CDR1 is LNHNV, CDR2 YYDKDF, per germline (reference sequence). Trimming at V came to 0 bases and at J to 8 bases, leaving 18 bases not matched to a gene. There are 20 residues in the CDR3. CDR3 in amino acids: CATSREGQGVSSKFGKPQHF. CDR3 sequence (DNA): TGTGCCACCAGCAGAGAGGGACAGGGGGTTTCCAGTAAGTTTGGGAAGCCCCAGCATTTT.

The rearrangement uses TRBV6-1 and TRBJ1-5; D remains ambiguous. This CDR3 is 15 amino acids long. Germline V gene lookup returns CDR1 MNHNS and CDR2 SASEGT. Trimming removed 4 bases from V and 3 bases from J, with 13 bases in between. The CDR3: CASSVFGQPNQPQHF. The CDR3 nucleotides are TGTGCCAGCAGTGTTTTCGGTCAGCCCAATCAGCCCCAGCATTTT.

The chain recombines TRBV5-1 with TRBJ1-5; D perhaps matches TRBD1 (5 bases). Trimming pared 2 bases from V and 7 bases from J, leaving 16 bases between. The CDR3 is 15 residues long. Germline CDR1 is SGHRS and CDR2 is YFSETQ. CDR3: CASSLTTGYGQPQHF. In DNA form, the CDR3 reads TGCGCCAGCAGCTTAACCACAGGTTATGGGCAGCCCCAGCATTTT. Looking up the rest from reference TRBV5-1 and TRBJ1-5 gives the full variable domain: KAGVTQTPRYLIKTRGQQVTLSCSPISGHRSVSWYQQTPGQGLQFLFEYFSETQRNKGNFPGRFSGRQFSNSRSEMNVSTLELGDSALYLCASSLTTGYGQPQHFGDGTRLSIL.

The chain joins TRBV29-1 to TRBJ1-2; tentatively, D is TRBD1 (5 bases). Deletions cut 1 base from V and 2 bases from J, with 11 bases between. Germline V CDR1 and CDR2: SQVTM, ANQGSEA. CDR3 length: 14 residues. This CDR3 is CSVEAGDGNYGYTF. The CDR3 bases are TGCAGCGTTGAAGCGGGGGATGGAAACTATGGCTACACCTTC.

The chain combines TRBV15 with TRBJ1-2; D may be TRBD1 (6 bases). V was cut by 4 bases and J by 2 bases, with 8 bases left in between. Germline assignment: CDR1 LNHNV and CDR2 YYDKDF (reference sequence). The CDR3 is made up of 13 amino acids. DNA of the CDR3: TGTGCCACCAGCACGGGGGGCAACTATGGCTACACCTTC. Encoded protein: CATSTGGNYGYTF.

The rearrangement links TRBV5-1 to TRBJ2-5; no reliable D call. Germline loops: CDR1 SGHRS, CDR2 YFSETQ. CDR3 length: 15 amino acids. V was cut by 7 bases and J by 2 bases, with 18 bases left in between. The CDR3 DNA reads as TGCGCCAGCTTTCGTGGGCAGGCAGCTCAAGAGACCCAGTACTTC. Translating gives CASFRGQAAQETQYF.

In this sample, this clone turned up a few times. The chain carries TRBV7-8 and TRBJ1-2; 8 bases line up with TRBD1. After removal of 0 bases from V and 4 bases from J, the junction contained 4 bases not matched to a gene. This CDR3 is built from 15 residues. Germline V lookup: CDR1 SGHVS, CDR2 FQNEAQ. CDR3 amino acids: CASSLAGTGFYGYTF. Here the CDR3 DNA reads TGTGCCAGCAGCTTAGCCGGGACAGGCTTCTATGGCTACACCTTC.

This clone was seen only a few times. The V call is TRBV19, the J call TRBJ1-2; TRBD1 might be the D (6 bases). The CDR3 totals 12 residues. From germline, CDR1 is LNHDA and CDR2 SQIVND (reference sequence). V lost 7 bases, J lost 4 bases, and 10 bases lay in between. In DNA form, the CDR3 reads TGTGCCAGTACGGGGGGCCCCTATGGCTACACCTTC. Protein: CASTGGPYGYTF.